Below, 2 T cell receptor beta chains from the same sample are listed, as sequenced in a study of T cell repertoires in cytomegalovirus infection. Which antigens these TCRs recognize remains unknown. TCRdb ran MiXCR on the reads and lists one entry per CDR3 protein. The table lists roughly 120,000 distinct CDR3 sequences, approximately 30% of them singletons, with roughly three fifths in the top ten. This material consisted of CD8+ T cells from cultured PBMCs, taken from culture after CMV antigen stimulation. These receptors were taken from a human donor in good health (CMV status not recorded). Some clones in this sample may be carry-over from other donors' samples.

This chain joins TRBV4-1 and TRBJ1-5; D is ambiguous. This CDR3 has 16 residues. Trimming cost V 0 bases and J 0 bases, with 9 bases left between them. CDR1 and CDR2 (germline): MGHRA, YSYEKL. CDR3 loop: CASSQDGVSSNQPQHF. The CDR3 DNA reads TGCGCCAGCAGCCAAGATGGGGTTAGTAGCAATCAGCCCCAGCATTTT.

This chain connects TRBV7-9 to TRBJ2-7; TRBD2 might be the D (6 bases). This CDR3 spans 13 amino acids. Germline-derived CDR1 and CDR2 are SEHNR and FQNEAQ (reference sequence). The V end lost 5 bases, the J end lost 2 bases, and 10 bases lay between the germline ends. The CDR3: CASSPRLAYEQYF. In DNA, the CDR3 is TGTGCCAGCAGCCCAAGACTAGCCTACGAGCAGTACTTC.